These 22 T cell receptor beta chains originate from one sample sequenced in a study of shared clonotypes between healthy human individuals. Generated by immunoSEQ multiplex PCR, the TCRdb table keeps only in-frame clones and is missing some. The sample lists around 500,000 clones, approximately 79% seen once, with approximately 12% in the top ten. Sequencing was performed on PBMCs. The source of these receptors is a woman aged 35 to 49 in good health. Some clones in this sample may be carry-over from other donors' samples.

A word on this clone: Other DNA variants within this sample encode the same CDR3. The chain joins TRBV7-9 to TRBJ1-1; D is uncertain. CDR1 SEHNR and CDR2 FQNEAQ come from the germline V gene (reference sequence). This CDR3 contains 12 residues. V lost 3 bases to trimming and J lost 1 base, with 3 bases between them. CDR3 amino acids: CASSFTNTEAFF. DNA of the CDR3: TGTGCCAGCAGCTTTACGAACACTGAAGCTTTCTTT.

J is TRBJ1-6 and V is TRBV30; possible D gene TRBD1, 6 bases. V dropped 6 bases and J dropped 9 bases, with 24 bases sitting between them. This CDR3 has 16 residues. Germline-derived CDR1 and CDR2 are GTSNPN and SVGIG (reference sequence). The CDR3, as DNA: TGTGCCTGCCTACAGGGCAGGGGTTCCGGGAGTTCACCCCTCCACTTT. Amino acids: CACLQGRGSGSSPLHF.

This clone was detected only once. One end of the junction is discordant with germline, which a read error may explain. This CDR3 reads CASSLSLAVGTDTQYF. The CDR3 DNA reads TGTGCTAGCAGCTTAAGTTTGGCAGTAGGCACAGATACGCAGTATTTT. The chain employs TRBV7-7 and TRBJ2-3, with no clear D. The CDR3 is made up of 16 amino acids. Germline V gives CDR1 SSHAT, CDR2 FNYEAQ (reference sequence).

This chain connects TRBV7-9 to TRBJ2-1; maybe TRBD2 (6 bases). CDR1 is SEHNR, CDR2 FQNEAQ, per germline (reference sequence). V lost 1 base and J lost 1, with 14 bases in between. CDR3 size: 17 residues. CDR3 bases: TGTGCCAGCAGCTTAGTTGCGGGGACGGAATCCTACAATGAGCAGTTCTTC. Translated, it gives CASSLVAGTESYNEQFF.

Of note for this clone: Within the sample, other DNA sequences also encode this same CDR3. The V and J genes are TRBV18 and TRBJ1-5; D may be TRBD1 (5 bases). CDR1 is KGHSH, CDR2 LQKENI, per germline. The CDR3 sequence is 14 residues long. V shed 6 bases and J shed 0 bases, with 9 bases lying between them. The CDR3, as DNA: TGTGCCAGCTCCCCAGGGAATAGCAATCAGCCCCAGCATTTT. Translated: CASSPGNSNQPQHF.

The chain joins TRBV2 to TRBJ2-3; 8 nucleotides agree with TRBD2. This CDR3 is 14 amino acids long. J lost 3 bases, V lost 6 bases, and 5 bases had no gene match. Germline V gene sequence: CDR1 SNHLY, CDR2 FYNNEI. The CDR3 DNA is TGTGCCAGCAGGGACGGGAGGGCAACAGATACGCAGTATTTT. This translates into CASRDGRATDTQYF.

The rearrangement uses TRBV4-1 and TRBJ2-3, with D possibly matching TRBD1 (5 bases). The CDR3 consists of 16 residues. Germline CDR1 is MGHRA and CDR2 is YSYEKL. Trimming left V 2 bases short and J 3 bases short, with 15 bases between. The CDR3: CASSQQDSPGTDTQYF. The CDR3 nucleotides read TGCGCCAGCAGCCAACAAGACTCCCCAGGGACAGATACGCAGTATTTT.

This clone was seen a handful of times. J is TRBJ1-5 and V is TRBV19; 7 bases map to TRBD1. CDR3 size: 13 residues. Looked up from germline, CDR1 is LNHDA and CDR2 is SQIVND (reference sequence). Germline trimming cut 9 bases from V and 2 bases from J; bases unmatched to any gene: 4. The CDR3 DNA follows: TGTGCCAGCTACAGGGGAGGCAATCAGCCCCAGCATTTT. Translation gives CASYRGGNQPQHF. Together with reference TRBV19 and TRBJ1-5, the CDR3 gives the full variable domain: DGGITQSPKYLFRKEGQNVTLSCEQNLNHDAMYWYRQDPGQGLRLIYYSQIVNDFQKGDIAEGYSVSREKKESFPLTVTSAQKNPTAFYLCASYRGGNQPQHFGDGTRLSIL.

The chain is built from TRBV2 and TRBJ1-2; 9 nucleotides line up with TRBD1. The germline CDR1 and CDR2 sequences are SNHLY and FYNNEI. V dropped 1 base and J dropped 1; count of bases not matched to a gene: 4. This CDR3 contains 16 residues. CDR3 region: CASSEVQGAFNYGYTF. The CDR3 nucleotides read TGTGCCAGCAGTGAAGTACAGGGGGCTTTTAACTATGGCTACACCTTC.

This clone was seen just once. This chain links TRBV6-6 with TRBJ1-4; D gene ambiguous. V lost 10 bases and J 4 bases, leaving 13 bases between the germline ends. CDR1 is MNHNY and CDR2 is SVGAGI in the germline V gene (reference sequence). The CDR3 consists of 13 residues. This CDR3 is CATSTVLNEKLFF. The DNA of the CDR3 is TGTGCCACCTCGACGGTCCTTAATGAAAAACTGTTTTTT.

The genes are TRBV6-5 and TRBJ2-7; TRBD2 aligns across 9 bases. V lost 6 bases to trimming and J lost 4 bases; unmatched junction nucleotides: 7. Germline CDR1 is MNHEY and CDR2 is SVGAGI. The CDR3 has 14 residues. CDR3 nucleotide sequence: TGTGCCAGCAGACCCCCTAGCGGGGCTTACGAGCAGTACTTC. This encodes CASRPPSGAYEQYF.

The J gene is TRBJ2-2, the V gene TRBV5-6; D gene uncertain. Trimming cost V 4 bases and J 3 bases, with 13 bases left between them. The germline gives CDR1 SGHDT, CDR2 YYEEEE. This CDR3 spans 15 amino acids. The CDR3 nucleotides are TGTGCCAGCAGCCCCCTCGACCGAGACACCGGGGAGCTGTTTTTT. This gives the protein CASSPLDRDTGELFF.

As concerns this clone: The junction differs from germline at one of its ends, possibly a read error. The rearrangement links TRBV7-3 to TRBJ2-7; 9 positions match TRBD1. This CDR3 is built from 15 residues. Germline V gene sequence: CDR1 SGHTA, CDR2 FQGTGA. The CDR3 loop is CASSVTGGADYEQYF. CDR3 DNA: TGTGCCAGCAGCGTAACAGGGGGCGCAGATTACGAGCAGTACTTC.

The J gene is TRBJ2-5, the V gene TRBV19; unclear D gene. The CDR3 sequence is 13 residues long. Trimming left V 1 base short and J 5 bases short, with 8 bases between. Germline V lookup: CDR1 LNHDA, CDR2 SQIVND (reference sequence). CDR3 sequence reads: CASSIGQLETQYF. Written as DNA, the CDR3 is TGTGCCAGTAGTATAGGACAATTGGAGACCCAGTACTTC. The full variable domain, with the rest looked up from reference TRBV19 and TRBJ2-5, is DGGITQSPKYLFRKEGQNVTLSCEQNLNHDAMYWYRQDPGQGLRLIYYSQIVNDFQKGDIAEGYSVSREKKESFPLTVTSAQKNPTAFYLCASSIGQLETQYFGPGTRLLVL.

This clone was seen many times. The rearrangement uses TRBV4-3 and TRBJ2-6; D may be TRBD1 (6 bases). The CDR3 covers 16 residues. Trimming stripped 0 bases from V and 4 bases from J, with 10 bases between. Germline-derived CDR1 and CDR2 are LGHNA and YSLEER. CDR3 DNA sequence: TGCGCCAGCAGCCAAGATGCAGGGGTCGGGGCCAACGTCCTGACTTTC. Protein sequence: CASSQDAGVGANVLTF.

The chain has TRBV15 and TRBJ1-2; D is undetermined. With 1 base removed from V and 8 bases from J, the gap between germline ends came to 14 bases. The CDR3 contains 14 residues. Germline loops: CDR1 LNHNV, CDR2 YYDKDF (reference sequence). In DNA, the CDR3 is TGTGCCACCAGCAGAGGGGCAGCGGCCCCGGGCTACACCTTC. This codes for CATSRGAAAPGYTF.

This clone was seen more than once but under ten times. J is TRBJ2-7 and V is TRBV28; weak D call: TRBD1 (6 bases). This CDR3 is built from 12 residues. CDR1 MDHEN and CDR2 SYDVKM come from the germline V gene. Trimming left V 6 bases short and J 5 bases short, with 11 bases between. The CDR3 DNA follows: TGTGCCAGCAGGACAGGAGAGGACGAGCAGTACTTC. It yields the protein CASRTGEDEQYF.

This clone was seen only a few times. The V gene is TRBV5-1, the J gene TRBJ2-5; 7 bases line up with TRBD1. Germline-derived CDR1 and CDR2 are SGHRS and YFSETQ. J gave up 3 bases and V 4 bases, and 3 bases lay outside the gene matches. This CDR3 spans 13 amino acids. The CDR3 region has the DNA TGCGCCAGCAGCGGGACAGTCAAAGAGACCCAGTACTTC. Translation: CASSGTVKETQYF. Complete variable domain (other parts from reference TRBV5-1 and TRBJ2-5): KAGVTQTPRYLIKTRGQQVTLSCSPISGHRSVSWYQQTPGQGLQFLFEYFSETQRNKGNFPGRFSGRQFSNSRSEMNVSTLELGDSALYLCASSGTVKETQYFGPGTRLLVL.

This chain links TRBV7-2 with TRBJ2-3; 7 nucleotides align to TRBD2. Germline V gives CDR1 SGHTA, CDR2 FQGNSA. V lost 1 base to trimming and J lost 2 bases; unmatched junction nucleotides: 6. This CDR3 contains 16 residues. The CDR3 is CASSLVGRAPTDTQYF. The CDR3 DNA reads TGTGCCAGCAGCTTAGTTGGGAGGGCCCCCACAGATACGCAGTATTTT.

This clone was counted once. V gene TRBV5-4 combines with J gene TRBJ2-3; D call uncertain. The CDR3 is 12 residues long. The V and J ends lost 3 bases and 5 bases respectively, with 7 bases between them. CDR1 is SGHNT and CDR2 is YYREEE in the germline V gene (reference sequence). The DNA for the CDR3 is TGTGCCAGCAGCTCACCCCTAGATACGCAGTATTTT. Its protein is CASSSPLDTQYF.

V usage is TRBV6-1 and J usage is TRBJ2-5, with TRBD2 identical over 9 bases. V trimming: 6 bases; J trimming: 2 bases; junction bases outside the gene matches: 1. The CDR3 has 13 amino acids. Germline CDR1 and CDR2: MNHNS and SASEGT. The CDR3 loop is CASRTSGQETQYF. The CDR3 DNA sequence: TGTGCCAGCAGGACTAGCGGACAAGAGACCCAGTACTTC.

The gene calls are TRBV19 and TRBJ2-7; D may match TRBD1 or TRBD2 (5 bases each). V dropped 5 bases and J dropped 2 bases, with 16 bases sitting between them. Germline CDR1 LNHDA, CDR2 SQIVND (reference sequence). The CDR3 contains 15 residues. CDR3 nucleotide sequence: TGTGCCAGTAGTTTCCGCAGGGACGGCGCCTACGAGCAGTACTTC. This codes for CASSFRRDGAYEQYF.